The source of this T cell receptor (beta chain) is a study of blood T cells in healthy people across ages. Overall study findings and caveats: It was not known whether donors were CMV positive (a possible confounder of expanded clonotype changes). Estimated diversity across one million T cells was deemed an underestimate.

Combining a sample-barcoded 5' primer with a J-beta primer mix, a second PCR ran for 7 to 11 cycles. In TCRdb, the 5' RACE reads were re-called with MiXCR into one record per CDR3 protein. The repertoire holds under 1 million distinct CDR3 sequences, with 40% to 50% as singletons. Of note for this clonotype: The antigen remains undetermined.

The sequence came from a man between 60 and 70 years old in good health. Specimen: blood.

The CDR3 coding sequence is TGTGCCAGCTCACCTGACGACGGTCCCGGAGTATACAATGAGCAGTTCTTC. Translated, it gives CASSPDDGPGVYNEQFF. The rearrangement joins TRBV18 to TRBJ2-1; D is undetermined. CDR3 length equals 17 residues. The germline V gene encodes CDR1 KGHSH and CDR2 LQKENI. Trimming shortened V by 3 bases and J by 4 bases, and 19 bases separated the two germline ends.